These T cell receptor beta chains were read from a single sample in a study of T cells in Graves' hyperthyroidism and ophthalmopathy. MiXCR was run by TCRdb on the multiplex PCR reads, yielding one entry per CDR3 protein. This sample has 200,000 to 300,000 distinct CDR3 sequences, with approximately 23% found just once. Sequenced sample: blood. These TCRs come from a woman between 40 and 55 years old with Graves' ophthalmopathy. Both conserved end residues are part of each CDR3. D genes are given only for firm matches. Expanded clones get a size class; other rows say once, few or many, or leave the size out.

v_call,d_call,j_call,clone_size,cdr3_aa,cdr3_nt
TRBV7-2,-,TRBJ1-1,-,CASRIATGGTEAFF,TGTGCCAGCAGAATAGCGACAGGAGGCACTGAAGCTTTCTTT
TRBV5-1,TRBD2,TRBJ2-5,many,CASSHGLAGGIKETQYF,TGCGCCAGCAGCCACGGACTAGCGGGAGGAATAAAAGAGACCCAGTACTTC
TRBV7-2,-,TRBJ2-3,many,CASSFPGKTDTQYF,TGTGCCAGCAGCTTTCCGGGGAAAACAGATACGCAGTATTTT
TRBV20-1,TRBD1,TRBJ2-7,many,CSATPGTGSGNEQYF,TGCAGTGCTACCCCCGGGACAGGGTCGGGAAACGAGCAGTACTTC
TRBV6-1,-,TRBJ1-1,few,CASSQTVMNTEAFF,TGTGCCAGCAGTCAAACTGTGATGAACACTGAAGCTTTCTTT
TRBV7-2,-,TRBJ1-5,many,CASSLAGGRTEPQHF,TGTGCCAGCAGCTTAGCTGGGGGGCGAACCGAGCCCCAGCATTTT
TRBV6-2/TRBV6-3,-,TRBJ2-4,-,CASQEGNIQYF,TGTGCCAGCCAAGAGGGAAACATTCAGTACTTC
TRBV5-1,TRBD2,TRBJ2-5,-,CASSLAASGHQETQYF,TGCGCCAGCAGCTTGGCGGCTAGCGGGCATCAAGAGACCCAGTACTTC
TRBV28,-,TRBJ1-5,-,CASSLLGRVGHF,TGTGCCAGCAGTTTGTTAGGCCGTGTCGGGCATTTT
TRBV20-1,TRBD2,TRBJ2-7,many,CSARDTGLVYEQYF,TGCAGTGCTAGAGATACAGGACTAGTCTACGAGCAGTACTTC
TRBV11-2,-,TRBJ2-5,many,CASSLGTRVQGETQYF,TGTGCCAGCAGCTTAGGGACCAGGGTCCAAGGCGAGACCCAGTACTTC
TRBV7-8,-,TRBJ2-7,many,CASSFNYNYEQYF,TGTGCCAGCAGCTTCAACTACAACTACGAGCAGTACTTC
TRBV27,-,TRBJ2-2,many,CASSSQGLGTGELFF,TGTGCCAGCAGTTCCCAGGGGCTCGGGACCGGGGAGCTGTTTTTT
TRBV4-2,-,TRBJ1-5,many,CASSQGSSNQPQHF,TGTGCCAGCAGCCAAGGATCCAGCAATCAGCCCCAGCATTTT
TRBV20-1,-,TRBJ2-7,many,CSANRGASYEQYF,TGCAGTGCTAATAGGGGTGCCTCCTACGAGCAGTACTTC
TRBV29-1,-,TRBJ1-2,-,CSVLQGKGYGYTF,TGCAGCGTCCTCCAGGGGAAGGGCTATGGCTACACCTTC
TRBV7-9,-,TRBJ2-5,-,CASSLPARETQYF,TGTGCCAGCAGCTTACCCGCCCGGGAGACCCAGTACTTC
TRBV6-5,-,TRBJ1-1,many,CASSYRASGEAFF,TGTGCCAGCAGTTATCGGGCCAGTGGTGAAGCTTTCTTT
TRBV2,-,TRBJ2-7,many,CASSDPDSSYEQYF,TGTGCCAGCAGTGACCCCGATAGCTCCTACGAGCAGTACTTC
TRBV10-3,TRBD1,TRBJ1-1,-,CAISESVGQGVTEAFF,TGTGCCATCAGTGAGTCGGTCGGGCAGGGGGTCACTGAAGCTTTCTTT
TRBV11-2,-,TRBJ2-5,-,CASSPGTSEGETQYF,TGTGCCAGCAGCCCTGGGACTTCTGAGGGGGAGACCCAGTACTTC
TRBV20-1,-,TRBJ2-2,many,CSAIGEGAGTGELFF,TGCAGTGCTATAGGCGAAGGGGCGGGCACCGGGGAGCTGTTTTTT
TRBV6-5,-,TRBJ1-2,many,CASSIDANYGYTF,TGTGCCAGCAGCATTGATGCTAACTATGGCTACACCTTC
TRBV6-1,-,TRBJ2-4,many,CASIDFGGKNIQYF,TGTGCCAGCATCGACTTTGGCGGCAAAAACATTCAGTACTTC
TRBV11-1,-,TRBJ2-7,many,CASSLMTVREQYF,TGTGCCAGCAGCTTAATGACAGTGCGCGAGCAGTACTTC
TRBV3-1,TRBD2,TRBJ2-7,-,CASSQDSGGYEQYF,TGTGCCAGCAGCCAAGATTCGGGGGGGTACGAGCAGTACTTC
TRBV20-1,TRBD2,TRBJ2-5,-,CSASPGTSIETQYF,TGCAGTGCTAGCCCCGGGACTAGCATAGAGACCCAGTACTTC
TRBV19,-,TRBJ2-2,many,CASSIGGLGTGELFF,TGTGCCAGTAGTATTGGGGGCTTGGGGACCGGGGAGCTGTTTTTT
TRBV19,TRBD2,TRBJ2-2,few,CASSPGLALTGELFF,TGTGCCAGTAGCCCTGGACTAGCCCTAACCGGGGAGCTGTTTTTT
TRBV6-1,-,TRBJ1-2,few,CASSTLTAGDGYTF,TGTGCCAGCAGTACCCTGACGGCGGGGGATGGCTACACCTTC
TRBV5-1,-,TRBJ2-7,many,CASTRDSFQSYEQYF,TGCGCCAGCACTAGAGACAGTTTCCAGTCCTACGAGCAGTACTTC
TRBV11-2,-,TRBJ2-5,many,CASSLDLGREETQYF,TGTGCCAGCAGCTTAGATCTCGGCAGGGAAGAGACCCAGTACTTC
TRBV12-5,-,TRBJ2-2,many,CASGPPTGELFF,TGTGCTAGTGGACCCCCCACCGGGGAGCTGTTTTTT
TRBV28,-,TRBJ2-7,few,CASSPLAQGGQYF,TGTGCCAGCAGTCCTCTCGCACAGGGAGGGCAGTACTTC
TRBV5-1,-,TRBJ2-2,many,CASSLWTNTGELFF,TGCGCCAGCAGCTTGTGGACGAACACCGGGGAGCTGTTTTTT
TRBV4-2,-,TRBJ1-5,-,CASSQDLADRNQPQHF,TGTGCCAGCAGCCAAGATCTGGCAGACCGTAATCAGCCCCAGCATTTT
TRBV24-1,-,TRBJ2-1,many,CATSDFSDSYNEQFF,TGTGCCACCAGTGATTTCTCGGATAGCTACAATGAGCAGTTCTTC
TRBV6-2/TRBV6-3,-,TRBJ1-1,-,CASSSLVGKARSDTEAFF,TGTGCCAGCAGTAGCCTGGTTGGGAAGGCCAGGTCGGACACTGAAGCTTTCTTT
TRBV5-6,-,TRBJ2-2,many,CASSGGGLTRNTGELFF,TGTGCCAGCAGCGGGGGGGGCTTGACACGGAACACCGGGGAGCTGTTTTTT
TRBV5-1,-,TRBJ1-1,many,CASSLDPARMNTEAFF,TGCGCCAGCAGCTTGGATCCGGCTCGAATGAACACTGAAGCTTTCTTT